Included here is one TCR beta chain sequence, with context. This specimen belongs to a study of cytomegalovirus exposure and HLA in healthy donors. Assay: immunoSEQ multiplex PCR; the TCRdb copy retains only in-frame clones and omits some. The table includes 150,000 to 170,000 clones, 86% detected once. The germline CDR1 and CDR2 sequences are MNHNY and SVGAGI (reference sequence). The CDR3 length is 15 residues. The trim removed 5 bases at V and 3 bases at J, leaving 4 bases unmatched. Sequenced sample: PBMCs. The V gene is TRBV6-6, the J gene TRBJ1-4; 9 positions match TRBD1. This receptor was obtained from a human donor in good health. The CDR3 coding sequence is TGTGCCAGCAGTGGACAGGGGCAGGCTAATGAAAAACTGTTTTTT. Translating gives CASSGQGQANEKLFF.